This is a list of T cell receptor beta chains from one sample in a study of shared clonotypes between healthy human individuals. Sequencing was performed with immunoSEQ multiplex PCR; in TCRdb, only in-frame clones are kept and a portion is missing. The sample gives 300,000 or so clones, 74% of which show up once; approximately 10% is in the top ten. Sequenced material: memory CD4+ T cells sorted from blood. These TCRs come from a man younger than 40 in good health. The CDR3 runs from the conserved cysteine through the conserved F or W. D genes are given only for firm matches. Not all rows give a size; the values are once, few, many and, for expanded clones, a class.

D gene,V gene,J gene,clone size,CDR3 DNA,CDR3 protein
NA,TRBV7-8,TRBJ1-1,NA,TGTGCCAGCAGCTTAGATGGGGCAGGAGGGGAGCCGGCTTTCTTT,CASSLDGAGGEPAFF
NA,TRBV6-5,TRBJ2-7,NA,TGTGCCAGCAGTTCGGGGTCGCGGGACATATCCTACGAGCAGTACTTC,CASSSGSRDISYEQYF
NA,TRBV2,TRBJ1-2,few,TGTGCCAGCAGACGCGGACTTCTCGCCTCTGGCTACACCTTC,CASRRGLLASGYTF
NA,TRBV7-6,TRBJ1-3,NA,TGTGCCAGCAGTTCACCTTCAGGGAACGGAAACACCATATATTTT,CASSSPSGNGNTIYF
NA,TRBV10-2,TRBJ1-4,once,TGCGCCAGCAGTGAGCCGGGTAATGAAAAACTGTTTTTT,CASSEPGNEKLFF
TRBD1,TRBV11-3,TRBJ2-2,NA,TGTGCCAGCAGCCCTAGGACAGGGTCAACCGGGGAGCTGTTTTTT,CASSPRTGSTGELFF
NA,TRBV5-1,TRBJ1-3,few,TGCGCCAGCAGCTTGGTGACGGCCTCCTCTGGAAACACCATATATTTT,CASSLVTASSGNTIYF
NA,TRBV5-1,TRBJ2-3,NA,TGCGCCAGCAGCTTGGGTTTAGCTGGAGGTGTAGATACGCAGTATTTT,CASSLGLAGGVDTQYF
NA,TRBV29-1,TRBJ1-1,NA,TGCAGCGCAGGGGAGGGTGGAAACACTGAAGCTTTCTTT,CSAGEGGNTEAFF
NA,TRBV7-2,TRBJ2-3,few,TGTGCCAGCAGCCCTACCACAGATACGCAGTATTTT,CASSPTTDTQYF
NA,TRBV7-3,TRBJ2-3,NA,TGTGCCAGCAGCTTAAGGGGCCCAGATACGCAGTATTTT,CASSLRGPDTQYF
TRBD1,TRBV19,TRBJ2-3,NA,TGTGCCAGTAGCCTGGACAGGGTAACGCAGTATTTT,CASSLDRVTQYF
NA,TRBV7-2,TRBJ2-3,NA,TGTGCCAGCAGCGAGCGGAGGACAGATACGCAGTATTTT,CASSERRTDTQYF
TRBD1,TRBV6-1,TRBJ2-4,once,TGTGCCAGCAGTGCCACCTCAGGGGGCGCGAACATTCAGTACTTC,CASSATSGGANIQYF
NA,TRBV11-3,TRBJ2-1,NA,TGTGCCAGCAGCTTAGATTCGGGTGAGCAGTTCTTC,CASSLDSGEQFF
TRBD1,TRBV28,TRBJ2-3,NA,TGTGCCAGCAGTTTTCCGCAGACAGGGGGCATGGATACGCAGTATTTT,CASSFPQTGGMDTQYF
NA,TRBV19,TRBJ1-5,NA,TGTGCCAGTAATAGCGTCCGGACTAGCCATCAGCCCCAGCATTTT,CASNSVRTSHQPQHF
TRBD1,TRBV11-2,TRBJ1-5,NA,TGTGCCAGCAGCTCGACAGGGTTGGGTCAGCCCCAGCATTTT,CASSSTGLGQPQHF
TRBD1,TRBV7-2,TRBJ2-1,NA,TGTGCCAGCAGCTTAAGCCGGGGACAACCCAGGGGGAATGAGCAGTTCTTC,CASSLSRGQPRGNEQFF
NA,TRBV12-5,TRBJ1-1,NA,TGTGCTAGTGCCACCCTACCGGGCACTGAAGCTTTCTTT,CASATLPGTEAFF
TRBD1,TRBV7-9,TRBJ2-5,NA,TGTGCCAGCAGCTCGACAGGGTTGCAGGAGACCCAGTACTTC,CASSSTGLQETQYF
NA,TRBV5-5,TRBJ1-5,NA,TGTGCCAGCAGCTTGCGGGGCTACGGCAATCAGCCCCAGCATTTT,CASSLRGYGNQPQHF
NA,TRBV4-3,TRBJ1-1,NA,TGCGCCAGCAGCCAAGTGGGCAGAAACACTGAAGCTTTCTTT,CASSQVGRNTEAFF
NA,TRBV7-2,TRBJ1-3,NA,TGTGCCAGCAGCTTAACACCCACCCCTACTGGAAACACCATATATTTT,CASSLTPTPTGNTIYF
NA,TRBV28,TRBJ2-7,once,TGTGCCAGCAGGGACGGGACTGTCTACGAGCAGTACTTC,CASRDGTVYEQYF
NA,TRBV7-8,TRBJ2-1,NA,TGTGCCAGCAGCTTTCACTCCTACAATGAGCAGTTCTTC,CASSFHSYNEQFF
TRBD2,TRBV5-4,TRBJ2-7,once,TGTGCCAGCAGTTCCATAGCGGGAGAGGACGAGCAGTACTTC,CASSSIAGEDEQYF
TRBD1,TRBV28,TRBJ1-5,NA,TGTGCCAGCAGTAGCCGGACAGGGGCCAGCAATCAGCCCCAGCATTTT,CASSSRTGASNQPQHF
NA,TRBV5-6,TRBJ2-7,NA,TGTGCCAGCAGCTCAGACGGCCCGGGGTTCCTCGGGCAGTACTTC,CASSSDGPGFLGQYF
NA,TRBV2,TRBJ2-3,few,TGTGCCAGCAGCAGGTACACAGATACGCAGTATTTT,CASSRYTDTQYF
NA,TRBV10-1,TRBJ2-7,NA,TGCGCCAGCAGTGAAAGCGGGTCCTACGAGCAGTACTTC,CASSESGSYEQYF
NA,TRBV2,TRBJ2-3,NA,TGTGCCAGCAGTGTGTCCGGGCAGTACACAGATACGCAGTATTTT,CASSVSGQYTDTQYF
TRBD2,TRBV5-1,TRBJ2-7,few,TGCGCCAGCAGCTGGGGTCTGAAGGTAGCGGGAAACTACGAGCAGTACTTC,CASSWGLKVAGNYEQYF
TRBD2,TRBV7-2,TRBJ2-5,once,TGTGCCAGCAGCTTAATGGTACTTGGCGGGAGGGAGACCCAGTACTTC,CASSLMVLGGRETQYF
NA,TRBV14,TRBJ2-5,NA,TGTGCCAGCAGCCACCAGGGGCACCACCAAGAGACCCAGTACTTC,CASSHQGHHQETQYF
NA,TRBV7-2,TRBJ2-3,NA,TGTGCCAGCAGCACGCCCAGCACAGATACGCAGTATTTT,CASSTPSTDTQYF
NA,TRBV10-1,TRBJ2-7,NA,TGCGCCAGCAGTGCCTCCTCTCCCTACGAGCAGTACTTC,CASSASSPYEQYF
NA,TRBV5-1,TRBJ2-7,few,TGCGCCAGCAGTAACACCCGGGACCCCCCCTACGAGCAGTACTTC,CASSNTRDPPYEQYF
NA,TRBV7-6,TRBJ2-5,few,TGTGCCAGCAGCTTAGGCCTACTAAAACAAGAGACCCAGTACTTC,CASSLGLLKQETQYF
TRBD1,TRBV11-2,TRBJ2-1,NA,TGTGCCAGCAGCTTTAGGACAGGCCGCCTCGTAGACGAGCAGTTCTTC,CASSFRTGRLVDEQFF
NA,TRBV18,TRBJ2-7,NA,TGTGCCAGCTCAAGGACTACCTACGAGCAGTACTTC,CASSRTTYEQYF
NA,TRBV28,TRBJ2-7,few,TGTGCCAGCAGTTTAAAGGTCTACGAGCAGTACTTC,CASSLKVYEQYF
TRBD2,TRBV18,TRBJ2-7,NA,TGCGCCACTCGATTCGCCCCCGGGACTAGCGGAAATTCCGAGCAGTACTTC,CATRFAPGTSGNSEQYF
NA,TRBV6-5,TRBJ1-2,NA,TGTGCCAGCAGTGATACAGGGATTGATGGCTACACCTTC,CASSDTGIDGYTF
NA,TRBV7-9,TRBJ2-5,NA,TGTGCCAGCAGCCTCCTGCATGGGGTAAATAGCGGACTCCAAGAGACCCAGTACTTC,CASSLLHGVNSGLQETQYF
NA,TRBV18,TRBJ1-2,NA,TGTGCCAGCTCACAAACGACACCGAGGGGTCCAGTGGATGGCTACACCTTC,CASSQTTPRGPVDGYTF
TRBD1,TRBV5-5,TRBJ2-5,NA,TGTGCCAGCAGCCCTGGGACAGGAATACAAGAGACCCAGTACTTC,CASSPGTGIQETQYF
TRBD1,TRBV18,TRBJ2-1,few,TGTGCCAGCTCTCTCGACAGGGGAGACAATGAGCAGTTCTTC,CASSLDRGDNEQFF
NA,TRBV7-2,TRBJ2-7,NA,TGTGCCAGCAGCTTAGAATCCCCTAGGTCCCAAAACAAGTACTTC,CASSLESPRSQNKYF
NA,TRBV28,TRBJ2-7,NA,TGTGCCAGCAGTTTACCAGGGTACCAGACCTACGAGCAGTACTTC,CASSLPGYQTYEQYF
NA,TRBV25-1,TRBJ1-2,NA,TGTGCCAGCAGTCCGCGGGGGGATGGCTACACCTTC,CASSPRGDGYTF
NA,TRBV5-1,TRBJ2-2,NA,TGCGCCAGCAGCTTAGAGGGCAGGGTTTTCACCGGGGAGCTGTTTTTT,CASSLEGRVFTGELFF
NA,TRBV7-9,TRBJ2-7,NA,TGTGCCAGCAGCTCTTCGGGGTTTTACTACGAGCAGTACTTC,CASSSSGFYYEQYF
NA,TRBV19,TRBJ1-2,NA,TGTGCCAGTAGTATAGGCCGAGAGGGCTATGGCTACACCTTC,CASSIGREGYGYTF
NA,TRBV5-1,TRBJ1-4,NA,TGCGCCAGCAGCCAAGGACCAACTAATGAAAAACTGTTTTTT,CASSQGPTNEKLFF
NA,TRBV19,TRBJ2-2,NA,TGTGCCAGTAGTATACTAGGATCCACCGGGGAGCTGTTTTTT,CASSILGSTGELFF
TRBD2,TRBV5-1,TRBJ2-7,once,TGCGCCAGCAGCTTGGGAGGGACTAGCTCCTACGAGCAGTACTTC,CASSLGGTSSYEQYF
NA,TRBV30,TRBJ2-6,NA,TGTGCCTGGAGTAACAGACAGGAAACCGGGGCCAACGTCCTGACTTTC,CAWSNRQETGANVLTF
NA,TRBV7-9,TRBJ2-7,NA,TGTGCCAGCAGCCACAACACAGGGTCCTACGAGCAGTACTTC,CASSHNTGSYEQYF